Below, 8 T cell receptor beta chains from the same sample are listed, as sequenced in a study of shared clonotypes between healthy human individuals (dated by TCRdb to 2018 to 2020). Libraries were made using the immunoSEQ multiplex PCR assay. Here the immuneACCESS table is served through TCRdb, limited to in-frame sequences with V and J called. Missing clones are a known gap in these copies; in checked studies unresolved V genes cover under half, and the rest lacks a known reason. The sample table contains fewer than 200,000 clones; only one count was recorded for approximately 92% of them. The ten biggest clones cover around 0.072% of the sample. Specimen: naive CD4+ T cells sorted from blood. The sample's cell subset or site label, in plain terms: CD45RA+ positively selected. Receptors were obtained from a woman between 25 and 40 years old in good health.

J is TRBJ1-3 and V is TRBV28, with 7 bases fitting TRBD1. The CDR3 totals 14 residues. CDR1 is MDHEN and CDR2 is SYDVKM in the germline V gene. V dropped 6 bases and J dropped 3; count of bases not matched to a gene: 5. CDR3 bases: TGTGCCAGCAGCAAGGGACAGCTTGGAAACACCATATATTTT. Its protein product is CASSKGQLGNTIYF.

The genes are TRBV2 and TRBJ2-5; 7 bases match TRBD1. V shed 5 bases and J 3 bases; nucleotides not matched to a gene: 3. Germline CDR1 and CDR2: SNHLY and FYNNEI. The CDR3 length is 13 residues. CDR3 loop: CASSWDSKETQYF. The CDR3 nucleotides read TGTGCCAGCAGTTGGGACAGTAAAGAGACCCAGTACTTC.

The chain links TRBV9 to TRBJ2-1; 7 nucleotides agree with TRBD2. Germline V gene lookup returns CDR1 SGDLS and CDR2 YYNGEE. Unmatched junction bases numbered 11, after V lost 2 bases and J lost 9 bases. This CDR3 is 15 amino acids long. In nucleotides, the CDR3 is TGTGCCAGCAGCGTGGGGGGACTAAACGCTCGTGAGCAGTTCTTC. It is translated as CASSVGGLNAREQFF.

This clone was seen only once. V usage is TRBV21-1 and J usage is TRBJ2-7; the table calls TRBD2, which could not be checked here. TRBV21-1 is a listed pseudogene. The CDR3 sequence is 15 residues long. In DNA form, the CDR3 reads TGTGCCAGCAGCGCGGCGAGCGGGGGCACCTACGAGCAGTACTTC. Residues: CASSAASGGTYEQYF.

The chain couples TRBV19 to TRBJ1-5; 9 bases map to TRBD1. The CDR3 runs to 14 residues. V shed 5 bases, J shed 7 bases, and the junction held 6 bases outside the gene matches. Per the germline V gene, CDR1 is LNHDA and CDR2 is SQIVND (reference sequence). The CDR3 bases are TGTGCCAGTAGTCCGGGACAGGGTAGGCAGCCCCAGCATTTT. Its protein product is CASSPGQGRQPQHF.

This chain's CDR3 is CASSIGYRAGTGKETQYF. Here the CDR3 DNA reads TGTGCCAGTAGTATAGGTTACAGGGCAGGAACGGGAAAGGAGACCCAGTACTTC. The rearrangement links TRBV19 to TRBJ2-5, with D perhaps TRBD1 (6 bases). CDR1 is LNHDA, CDR2 SQIVND, per germline (reference sequence). The V end was cut by 1 base, the J end by 5 bases, with 23 bases between. The CDR3 runs 18 residues.

The rearrangement uses TRBV10-3 and TRBJ2-7; a weak D match, TRBD1 (5 bases). V was cut by 6 bases and J by 1 base, with 10 bases left in between. This CDR3 is 13 amino acids long. The germline gives CDR1 ENHRY, CDR2 SYGVKD. This chain's CDR3 is CAISLRDSYEQYF. The DNA of the CDR3 is TGTGCCATCAGCCTCAGGGATTCCTACGAGCAGTACTTC.

The V gene is TRBV28, the J gene TRBJ2-7; 12 bases align to TRBD2. V lost 5 bases, J lost 7 bases, and 9 bases stayed unmatched. The CDR3 extends over 15 amino acids. Looked up from germline, CDR1 is MDHEN and CDR2 is SYDVKM. The CDR3 nucleotides read TGTGCCAGCAGTATGCGACTAGCGGGAGTTCGTGAGCAGTACTTC. Translation gives CASSMRLAGVREQYF.